This T cell receptor (beta chain) was identified in a study of blood T cell repertoires in COVID-19. This clone was counted between two and nine times. The data were produced by immunoSEQ multiplex PCR, yet TCRdb's version contains in-frame clones alone and is incomplete. The sample records fewer than 200,000 clones, approximately 88% being singletons. Sequenced material: peripheral blood. The clonotype comes from a woman in her fifties or sixties with acute or convalescent COVID-19.

The CDR3 sequence: CASSGGARQETQYF. DNA for the CDR3: TGTGCCAGCAGCGGCGGGGCCCGTCAAGAGACCCAGTACTTC. J is TRBJ2-5 and V is TRBV6-2 or TRBV6-3, with TRBD2 as a possible D gene (6 bases). CDR1 and CDR2 (germline): MNHEY, SVGEGT. V was cut by 6 bases and J by 2 bases, with 13 bases left in between. This CDR3 spans 14 amino acids.